This is a list of T cell receptor beta chains from one sample in a study of blood T cell repertoires in COVID-19. This table comes from immunoSEQ multiplex PCR, and its TCRdb copy is limited to in-frame clones, with some not included. The repertoire holds under 200,000 clones, with over 70% as singletons. The sequenced sample was peripheral blood. The receptors derive from a woman aged 55-70 years with acute or convalescent COVID-19. Both conserved end residues are part of each CDR3. A D gene is named only where the DNA matches it firmly. Size tells how often a clone was seen (once, few, many) or the class of an expanded clone, and some rows leave it out.

TRBJ2-3 | TRBD2 | - | TRBV19 | TGTGCCAGTAGTACACCGGGACTAGCGGGGAAGGATACGCAGTATTTT | CASSTPGLAGKDTQYF
TRBJ1-5 | TRBD1 | - | TRBV2 | TGTGCCAGCAGTCCCGGGGACAGGTCGGTGGACAATCAGCCCCAGCATTTT | CASSPGDRSVDNQPQHF
TRBJ1-2 | - | - | TRBV7-2 | TGTGCCAGCAGCTTATCCGACAGCTATGGCTACACCTTC | CASSLSDSYGYTF
TRBJ2-2 | TRBD2 | - | TRBV4-3 | TGCGCCAGCAGCCAAGATATGGCGGGGGGGTACACCGGGGAGCTGTTTTTT | CASSQDMAGGYTGELFF
TRBJ2-7 | TRBD2 | few | TRBV11-3 | TGTGCCAGCAGCTTAGGGGGAAGCGGGGGCCTGTCCTACGAGCAGTACTTC | CASSLGGSGGLSYEQYF
TRBJ2-5 | - | - | TRBV19 | TGTGCCAGTACCGCGGGGGCAGGGTACCAAGAGACCCAGTACTTC | CASTAGAGYQETQYF
TRBJ2-3 | - | - | TRBV5-1 | TGCGCCAGCAGCGGAGGACTGGAAATCACAGATACGCAGTATTTT | CASSGGLEITDTQYF
TRBJ1-5 | TRBD1 | few | TRBV15 | TGTGCCACCAGCAGAGATTGGGACAGGGCCAGCAATCAGCCCCAGCATTTT | CATSRDWDRASNQPQHF
TRBJ2-1 | TRBD1 | - | TRBV6-1 | TGTGCCAGCAGTGAGACAGGGGGTTGGAGGAATGAGCAGTTCTTC | CASSETGGWRNEQFF
TRBJ1-5 | - | - | TRBV5-5 | TGTGCCAGCAGCTACTCGCCCAATCAGCCCCAGCATTTT | CASSYSPNQPQHF
TRBJ2-7 | TRBD2 | - | TRBV11-2 | TGTGCCAGCAGCCATCGGCTAGCGGGGACATACGAGCAGTACTTC | CASSHRLAGTYEQYF
TRBJ1-3 | TRBD1 | - | TRBV11-2 | TGTGCCAGCAGCTTCCTGGGACAGGGAAACACCATATATTTT | CASSFLGQGNTIYF
TRBJ2-1 | - | - | TRBV19 | TGTGCCAGTAGGGCAACCGGGGGCAATGAGCAGTTCTTC | CASRATGGNEQFF
TRBJ1-5 | TRBD1 | few | TRBV18 | TGTGCCAGCTCTCCTCCCGGGACAGGTAGCAATCAGCCCCAGCATTTT | CASSPPGTGSNQPQHF
TRBJ1-1 | - | - | TRBV2 | TGTGCCAGCAGTGAAGGGCGGGTTATGAACACTGAAGCTTTCTTT | CASSEGRVMNTEAFF
TRBJ1-5 | - | - | TRBV1 | - | CTSSQVGTGTSNQPQHF
TRBJ2-5 | TRBD2 | - | TRBV7-2 | TGTGCCAGCTCCGACCGCGGGGGTTCCCAAGAGACCCAGTACTTC | CASSDRGGSQETQYF
TRBJ2-1 | TRBD1 | - | TRBV18 | TGTGCCAGCTCACTCCGGACCACGGGACAGGGGGAAAATGAGCAGTTCTTC | CASSLRTTGQGENEQFF
TRBJ2-2 | - | - | TRBV7-2 | TGTGCCAGCAGCTTGGGGGCTGCGAACACCGGGGAGCTGTTTTTT | CASSLGAANTGELFF
TRBJ2-2 | TRBD2 | - | TRBV9 | TGTGCCAGCAGCGTAGAGCTAGCGGGGGGATACTTGAACACCGGGGAGCTGTTTTTT | CASSVELAGGYLNTGELFF
TRBJ2-2 | - | - | TRBV7-2 | TGTGCCAGCACCTCTCAGGGACTTACCACCGGGGAGCTGTTTTTT | CASTSQGLTTGELFF
TRBJ1-4 | TRBD1 | - | TRBV6-2/TRBV6-3 | TGTGCCAGCAGTACCCGACAGGGGAATGAAAAACTGTTTTTT | CASSTRQGNEKLFF
TRBJ2-7 | TRBD2 | - | TRBV6-2/TRBV6-3 | TGTGCCAGCAGTTACCAGCGGGGGGGGTACGAGCAGTACTTC | CASSYQRGGYEQYF
TRBJ2-2 | - | - | TRBV11-3 | TGTGCCAGCAGCTTACAGGGGTACACCGGGGAGCTGTTTTTT | CASSLQGYTGELFF
TRBJ1-2 | - | - | TRBV6-2/TRBV6-3 | TGTGCCAGCAGTTACTCCAGGGGAACTCTATATGGCTACACCTTC | CASSYSRGTLYGYTF
TRBJ1-2 | - | few | TRBV3-1/TRBV3-2 | TGTGCCAGCAGCCAAGATCCCGGGGTTGGCTACACCTTC | CASSQDPGVGYTF
TRBJ2-3 | TRBD2 | - | TRBV30 | TGTGCCTGGAGTTGGGAGGGGCCCGATACGCAGTATTTT | CAWSWEGPDTQYF
TRBJ1-6 | - | - | TRBV15 | TGTGCCACCAGCACAGGGTTATCCTATAATTCACCCCTCCACTTT | CATSTGLSYNSPLHF
TRBJ1-4 | TRBD1 | - | TRBV13 | TGTGCCAGCAGCCGGGGACAGGGAGGAACTAATGAAAAACTGTTTTTT | CASSRGQGGTNEKLFF
TRBJ2-3 | TRBD1 | - | TRBV4-2 | TGTGCCAGCAGCCAAGGTGACAGGGTGAGCACAGATACGCAGTATTTT | CASSQGDRVSTDTQYF
TRBJ2-1 | TRBD2 | - | TRBV15 | TGTGCCACCAGCAGTGCTAGACTAGCGGGGACCTCCTACAATGAGCAGTTCTTC | CATSSARLAGTSYNEQFF
TRBJ2-5 | - | - | TRBV10-3 | TGTGCCATCAGTGACCCGTTAGCGACCCAGTACTTC | CAISDPLATQYF
TRBJ2-1 | - | - | TRBV11-3 | TGTGCCAGCAGCTTGGGAAGGGGCTCCTACAATGAGCAGTTCTTC | CASSLGRGSYNEQFF
TRBJ2-5 | TRBD2 | - | TRBV2 | TGTGCCAGCAGACTAGCGACGAACCAAGAGACCCAGTACTTC | CASRLATNQETQYF
TRBJ2-5 | TRBD1 | - | TRBV12-3/TRBV12-4 | TGTGCCAGCAGTTGGGACAGTCAAGAGACCCAGTACTTC | CASSWDSQETQYF
TRBJ1-6 | - | - | TRBV21-1 | TGTGCCAGCAGCAAAGCGGAACAGGGGGACTCACCCCTCCACTTT | CASSKAEQGDSPLHF